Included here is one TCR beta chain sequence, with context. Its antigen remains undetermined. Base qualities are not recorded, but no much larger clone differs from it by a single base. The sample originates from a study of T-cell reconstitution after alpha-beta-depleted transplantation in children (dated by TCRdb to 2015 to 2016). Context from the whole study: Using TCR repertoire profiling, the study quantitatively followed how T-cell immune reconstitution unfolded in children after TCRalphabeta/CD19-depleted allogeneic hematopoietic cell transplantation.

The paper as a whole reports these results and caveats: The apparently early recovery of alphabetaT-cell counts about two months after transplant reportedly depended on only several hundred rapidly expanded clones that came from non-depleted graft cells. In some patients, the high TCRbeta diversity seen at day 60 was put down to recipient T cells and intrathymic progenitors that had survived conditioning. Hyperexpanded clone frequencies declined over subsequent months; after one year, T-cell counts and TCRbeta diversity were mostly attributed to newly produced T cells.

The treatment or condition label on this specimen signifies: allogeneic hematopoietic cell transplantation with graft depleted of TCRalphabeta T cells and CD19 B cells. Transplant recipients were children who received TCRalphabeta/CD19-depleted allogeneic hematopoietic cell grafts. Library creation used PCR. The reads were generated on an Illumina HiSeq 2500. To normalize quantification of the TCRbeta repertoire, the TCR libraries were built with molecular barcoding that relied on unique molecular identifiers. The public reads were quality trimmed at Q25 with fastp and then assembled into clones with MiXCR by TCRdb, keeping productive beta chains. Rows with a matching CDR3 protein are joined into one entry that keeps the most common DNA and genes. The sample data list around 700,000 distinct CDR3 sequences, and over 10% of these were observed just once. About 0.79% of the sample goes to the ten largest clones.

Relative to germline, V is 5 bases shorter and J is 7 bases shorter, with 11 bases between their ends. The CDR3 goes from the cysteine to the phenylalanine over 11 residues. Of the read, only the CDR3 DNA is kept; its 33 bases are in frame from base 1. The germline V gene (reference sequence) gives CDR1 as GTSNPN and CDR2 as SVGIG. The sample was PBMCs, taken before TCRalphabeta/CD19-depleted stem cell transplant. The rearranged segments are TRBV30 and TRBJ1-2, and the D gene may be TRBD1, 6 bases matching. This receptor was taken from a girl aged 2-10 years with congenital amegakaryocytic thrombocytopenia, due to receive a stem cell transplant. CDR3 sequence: CAWGGRSGYTF. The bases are TGTGCCTGGGGGGGGCGAAGTGGCTACACCTTC.